This entry lists 13 T cell receptor beta chains sequenced from one sample in a study of PD-1 and CTLA-4 blockade in melanoma listed by TCRdb under 2021. Preparation of the library involved the immunoSEQ multiplex PCR assay. Drawn from immuneACCESS, this table holds only the in-frame rearrangements with V and J called that TCRdb kept. Clones are partly lost; checked studies trace under half to an unresolved V gene and leave the rest unexplained. This sample gives 32,000 or so clones in total; roughly nine tenths of them show up just once. Roughly 8.1% of the sample is in the top ten clones. The sequencing here drew on CD8+ T cells from peripheral blood, taken before anti-PD-1 treatment. Receptors were obtained from a human donor with melanoma.

V usage is TRBV10-1 and J usage is TRBJ1-1; D uncertain. The CDR3 contains 12 residues. Per the germline V gene, CDR1 is WNHNN and CDR2 is SYGVQD (reference sequence). With 3 bases removed from V and 11 bases from J, the gap between germline ends came to 13 bases. CDR3 loop: CASSEGGQLAFF. CDR3 coding DNA: TGCGCCAGCAGTGAAGGTGGTCAGTTGGCTTTCTTT.

The chain uses TRBV10-2 and TRBJ2-7; TRBD2 agrees at 7 bases. Germline V CDR1 and CDR2: WSHSY, SAAADI. This CDR3 contains 12 residues. The V gene end was trimmed by 8 bases and the J gene end by 6 bases; junction bases not matched to a gene: 7. DNA of the CDR3: TGCGCCAGCGGGGAGGGGCGGGTCGAGCAGTACTTC. Translated: CASGEGRVEQYF.

This sequence joins TRBV18 and TRBJ1-1, with D perhaps matching TRBD1 (6 bases). V was cut by 6 bases and J by 4 bases, with 15 bases left in between. CDR1 is KGHSH and CDR2 is LQKENI in the germline V gene. CDR3 size: 14 residues. The CDR3 coding sequence is TGTGCCAGCTCCACGGGCAGGGGCGGCACTGAAGCTTTCTTT. Translated: CASSTGRGGTEAFF.

J is TRBJ2-7 and V is TRBV6-1; unclear D gene. CDR3 length: 14 residues. With 1 base removed from V and 1 base from J, the gap between germline ends came to 8 bases. CDR1 and CDR2 from the germline V gene are MNHNS and SASEGT. CDR3 DNA sequence: TGTGCCAGCAGTGAAGATGGCTCTTCCTACGAGCAGTACTTC. It specifies CASSEDGSSYEQYF.

This sequence joins TRBV7-3 and TRBJ2-1; D may be TRBD2 (6 bases). The CDR3 is 13 residues long. Trimming left V 5 bases short and J 8 bases short, with 13 bases between. Germline V gene lookup returns CDR1 SGHTA and CDR2 FQGTGA. Written as DNA, the CDR3 is TGTGCCAGCAGCCCCGGACTAACGGATGAGCAGTTCTTC. Its protein is CASSPGLTDEQFF.

This clone has just one count. The chain recombines TRBV7-9 with TRBJ2-4, with 7 bases matching TRBD2. This CDR3 comprises 16 residues. Germline CDR1 and CDR2: SEHNR and FQNEAQ (reference sequence). V lost 2 bases to trimming and J lost 0 bases; unmatched junction nucleotides: 4. CDR3 protein: CASSLREGLAKNIQYF. Written as DNA, the CDR3 is TGTGCCAGCAGCTTAAGGGAGGGGCTAGCCAAAAACATTCAGTACTTC.

This CDR3 is CASSQGQGVSSYTF. The CDR3 DNA reads as TGTGCCAGCAGCCAGGGACAGGGGGTTTCGAGCTACACCTTC. The chain couples TRBV5-8 to TRBJ1-2; 11 nucleotides line up with TRBD1. V lost 4 bases and J lost 9; bases outside the gene matches: 8. The germline gives CDR1 SGHTS, CDR2 YDEGEE. The CDR3 sequence is 14 residues long.

The chain recombines TRBV4-1 with TRBJ1-2; D is ambiguous. The CDR3 is made up of 13 amino acids. The germline V gene has CDR1 MGHRA and CDR2 YSYEKL. V gave up 0 bases and J gave up 6 bases, with 8 bases separating them. CDR3 region: CASSQETRDGYTF. CDR3 DNA sequence: TGCGCCAGCAGCCAAGAGACTAGGGATGGCTACACCTTC.

This clone was found a few times. The chain links TRBV9 to TRBJ1-1; the D is unclear. The ends were cut back, 3 bases at V and 10 bases at J, with 16 bases in the middle. The germline V gene has CDR1 SGDLS and CDR2 YYNGEE. The CDR3 sequence is 13 residues long. The CDR3 sequence is CASSDQPQAPAFF. The DNA of the CDR3 is TGTGCCAGCAGCGACCAACCGCAGGCTCCAGCTTTCTTT.

V and J are TRBV2 and TRBJ1-1; D ambiguous. CDR1 and CDR2 from the germline V gene are SNHLY and FYNNEI. Trimming took 7 bases from V and 4 from J, leaving 10 bases between them. The CDR3 is made up of 12 amino acids. The CDR3 sequence: CASIESVTEAFF. In nucleotides, the CDR3 is TGTGCCAGCATCGAGTCGGTCACTGAAGCTTTCTTT.

The chain employs TRBV19 and TRBJ2-3; TRBD1 matches at 9 bases. The CDR3 is 15 amino acids. Losses at the gene ends were 6 bases for V and 2 bases for J; bases not matched to a gene: 6. Per germline, CDR1 LNHDA and CDR2 SQIVND (reference sequence). In nucleotides, the CDR3 is TGTGCCAGTAGGCCCGGGACAGGGCTCACAGATACGCAGTATTTT. Encoded protein: CASRPGTGLTDTQYF.

The chain links TRBV10-2 to TRBJ2-7; D could derive from TRBD1 or TRBD2 (5 bases each). Trimming left V 2 bases short and J 6 bases short, with 5 bases between. Germline values: CDR1 WSHSY, CDR2 SAAADI. This CDR3 spans 11 amino acids. This CDR3 reads CASSEGGEQYF. The CDR3 bases are TGCGCCAGCAGTGAGGGGGGCGAGCAGTACTTC.

V and J are TRBV29-1 and TRBJ1-1; TRBD1 aligns across 10 bases. With 7 bases clipped from V and 8 bases from J, the junction kept 7 bases outside the gene matches. This CDR3 region has 12 residues. Germline V gene lookup returns CDR1 SQVTM and CDR2 ANQGSEA. The CDR3 reads CSAAGQGTEAFF. The CDR3 region has the DNA TGCAGCGCTGCGGGACAGGGGACGGAAGCTTTCTTT.